The clone carrying this TCR beta chain was counted many times. TCRdb reanalysed the 5' RACE reads using MiXCR and keeps one entry per CDR3 protein. The table includes tens of thousands of distinct CDR3 sequences, over 5.5% detected once. CDR3 length: 14 residues. With 8 bases clipped from V and 0 bases from J, the junction kept 3 bases outside the gene matches. Germline V gene data show CDR1 as MNHNS and CDR2 as SASEGT. The sample originates from a study of spatial heterogeneity in lung cancer. Sample time point: sample taken at primary tumor resection. The clonotype was recovered from a male donor with early-stage non-small cell lung cancer. Sample: PBMCs, taken at surgery. The chain is built from TRBV6-1 and TRBJ2-2; 7 bases map to TRBD1. For the CDR3, the DNA is TGTGCCAGCCGGGGACAGTCGAACACCGGGGAGCTGTTTTTT. It codes for CASRGQSNTGELFF.